Listed below are T cell receptor beta chains from one sample, sequenced in a study of shared clonotypes between healthy human individuals. Data came from immunoSEQ multiplex PCR; TCRdb stores just in-frame clones and leaves some out. The data contain about 1.1 million clones, more than 75% of them seen just once; the ten biggest clones take up roughly 0.56%. Sequences were obtained from memory CD4+ T cells from PBMCs. The receptors come from a young man in good health. Some clones in this sample may be carry-over from other donors' samples. Both conserved end residues are part of each CDR3. The order of the fields is V gene, clone size, D gene, J gene, CDR3 protein, CDR3 DNA. The D gene is left open where the match is weak. Not all rows give a size; the values are once, few, many and, for expanded clones, a class.

v_gene: TRBV6-6; abundance: NA; d_gene: NA; j_gene: TRBJ1-5; CDR3aa: CASSYPWEPQHF; CDR3nt: TGTGCCAGCAGTTACCCCTGGGAGCCCCAGCATTTT
v_gene: TRBV23-1; abundance: NA; d_gene: NA; j_gene: TRBJ1-2; CDR3aa: CASIVYYYGYTF; CDR3nt: TGCGCCAGCATAGTCTACTATTATGGCTACACCTTC
v_gene: TRBV6-5; abundance: NA; d_gene: NA; j_gene: TRBJ1-4; CDR3aa: CASSYRAPNEKLFF; CDR3nt: TGTGCCAGCAGTTACAGGGCGCCTAATGAAAAACTGTTTTTT
v_gene: TRBV6-1; abundance: NA; d_gene: NA; j_gene: TRBJ2-1; CDR3aa: CASSAALNEQFF; CDR3nt: TGTGCCAGCAGTGCCGCTCTGAATGAGCAGTTCTTC
v_gene: TRBV7-2; abundance: NA; d_gene: NA; j_gene: TRBJ2-4; CDR3aa: CASSLYNAMDIQYF; CDR3nt: TGTGCCAGCAGCCTATACAACGCCATGGACATTCAGTACTTC
v_gene: TRBV9; abundance: many; d_gene: NA; j_gene: TRBJ2-1; CDR3aa: CASSVGYNEQFF; CDR3nt: TGTGCCAGCAGCGTAGGTTACAATGAGCAGTTCTTC
v_gene: TRBV5-8; abundance: few; d_gene: TRBD2; j_gene: TRBJ2-4; CDR3aa: CASSPLGGTVNIQYF; CDR3nt: TGTGCCAGCAGCCCCCTGGGAGGGACGGTGAACATTCAGTACTTC
v_gene: TRBV18; abundance: NA; d_gene: TRBD1; j_gene: TRBJ1-1; CDR3aa: CASSLTTGAKTAFF; CDR3nt: TGTGCCAGCTCCCTAACGACAGGGGCGAAAACGGCTTTCTTT
v_gene: TRBV5-1; abundance: once; d_gene: NA; j_gene: TRBJ2-1; CDR3aa: CASSPETGSAEQFF; CDR3nt: TGCGCCAGCAGCCCGGAAACAGGGTCAGCTGAGCAGTTCTTC
v_gene: TRBV19; abundance: NA; d_gene: NA; j_gene: TRBJ2-2; CDR3aa: CASSIERGTGELFF; CDR3nt: TGTGCCAGTAGTATAGAGCGGGGTACCGGGGAGCTGTTTTTT
v_gene: TRBV5-5; abundance: NA; d_gene: NA; j_gene: TRBJ1-5; CDR3aa: CASSSADQPQHF; CDR3nt: TGTGCCAGCAGCTCCGCAGATCAGCCCCAGCATTTT
v_gene: TRBV7-9; abundance: NA; d_gene: TRBD2; j_gene: TRBJ2-1; CDR3aa: CASSDTGTSLNEQFF; CDR3nt: TGTGCCAGCAGCGACACCGGGACTAGTCTCAATGAGCAGTTCTTC
v_gene: TRBV2; abundance: NA; d_gene: NA; j_gene: TRBJ2-7; CDR3aa: CASSSGGEQYF; CDR3nt: TGTGCCAGCAGCTCCGGCGGCGAGCAGTACTTC
v_gene: TRBV20-1; abundance: NA; d_gene: TRBD1; j_gene: TRBJ1-5; CDR3aa: CSAGQGQPQHF; CDR3nt: TGCAGTGCCGGACAGGGCCAGCCCCAGCATTTT
v_gene: TRBV11-2; abundance: NA; d_gene: NA; j_gene: TRBJ1-3; CDR3aa: CASSQDGNTIYF; CDR3nt: TGTGCCAGCAGCCAGGACGGAAACACCATATATTTT
v_gene: TRBV5-1; abundance: NA; d_gene: NA; j_gene: TRBJ2-5; CDR3aa: CASSSSGSGVETQYF; CDR3nt: TGCGCCAGCAGCTCCAGTGGTAGCGGAGTAGAGACCCAGTACTTC
v_gene: TRBV9; abundance: NA; d_gene: TRBD2; j_gene: TRBJ2-7; CDR3aa: CASSAGGASYEQYF; CDR3nt: TGTGCCAGCAGCGCCGGGGGGGCTTCCTACGAGCAGTACTTC
v_gene: TRBV28; abundance: NA; d_gene: TRBD1; j_gene: TRBJ2-7; CDR3aa: CASSLGGQGTYEQYF; CDR3nt: TGTGCCAGCAGTTTAGGAGGACAGGGTACCTACGAGCAGTACTTC
v_gene: TRBV7-2; abundance: NA; d_gene: NA; j_gene: TRBJ1-1; CDR3aa: CASSLARGAEAFF; CDR3nt: TGTGCCAGCAGCTTAGCCAGGGGAGCTGAAGCTTTCTTT
v_gene: TRBV19; abundance: NA; d_gene: TRBD1; j_gene: TRBJ1-1; CDR3aa: CASSTTGSMPEAFF; CDR3nt: TGTGCCAGTAGTACGACAGGGTCAATGCCTGAAGCTTTCTTT
v_gene: TRBV6-5; abundance: once; d_gene: TRBD2; j_gene: TRBJ2-2; CDR3aa: CASRGLAEDTGELFF; CDR3nt: TGTGCCAGCAGGGGACTAGCGGAGGACACCGGGGAGCTGTTTTTT
v_gene: TRBV19; abundance: NA; d_gene: NA; j_gene: TRBJ1-5; CDR3aa: CASSIRSHGTQPQHF; CDR3nt: TGTGCCAGTAGTATTCGGAGCCACGGAACCCAGCCCCAGCATTTT
v_gene: TRBV7-6; abundance: NA; d_gene: TRBD1; j_gene: TRBJ1-3; CDR3aa: CASSELQGASGNTIYF; CDR3nt: TGTGCCAGCAGCGAACTACAGGGGGCGTCCGGAAACACCATATATTTT
v_gene: TRBV4-1; abundance: NA; d_gene: TRBD2; j_gene: TRBJ2-1; CDR3aa: CASSQGRAGDNEQFF; CDR3nt: TGCGCCAGCAGCCAAGGCCGGGCGGGAGACAATGAGCAGTTCTTC
v_gene: TRBV7-2; abundance: NA; d_gene: TRBD2; j_gene: TRBJ2-7; CDR3aa: CASSSGLTGEQYF; CDR3nt: TGTGCCAGCAGCTCGGGACTAACCGGCGAGCAGTACTTC
v_gene: TRBV7-2; abundance: NA; d_gene: TRBD2; j_gene: TRBJ2-5; CDR3aa: CASSPQRALAETQYF; CDR3nt: TGTGCCAGCAGCCCCCAGAGGGCACTAGCGGAGACCCAGTACTTC
v_gene: TRBV7-3; abundance: NA; d_gene: TRBD2; j_gene: TRBJ2-2; CDR3aa: CASSLTHLAGGELFF; CDR3nt: TGTGCCAGCAGCTTAACGCATCTAGCGGGCGGGGAGCTGTTTTTT
v_gene: TRBV6-1; abundance: NA; d_gene: TRBD1; j_gene: TRBJ2-3; CDR3aa: CASSDEGAKRDTQYF; CDR3nt: TGTGCCAGCAGTGACGAGGGGGCAAAAAGGGATACGCAGTATTTT
v_gene: TRBV2; abundance: NA; d_gene: NA; j_gene: TRBJ2-7; CDR3aa: CASSAYYEQYF; CDR3nt: TGTGCCAGCAGTGCCTACTACGAGCAGTACTTC
v_gene: TRBV5-1; abundance: NA; d_gene: NA; j_gene: TRBJ2-7; CDR3aa: CASSLNYEQYF; CDR3nt: TGCGCCAGCAGCCTAAACTACGAGCAGTACTTC
v_gene: TRBV7-3; abundance: once; d_gene: TRBD1; j_gene: TRBJ2-2; CDR3aa: CASSSSPGTGGELFF; CDR3nt: TGTGCCAGCAGCTCCAGTCCCGGGACAGGCGGGGAGCTGTTTTTT
v_gene: TRBV7-9; abundance: once; d_gene: NA; j_gene: TRBJ2-5; CDR3aa: CASSRMGETQYF; CDR3nt: TGTGCCAGCAGCCGGATGGGAGAGACCCAGTACTTC
v_gene: TRBV19; abundance: NA; d_gene: TRBD2; j_gene: TRBJ2-2; CDR3aa: CASSIDWTSGRSDTGELFF; CDR3nt: TGTGCCAGTAGTATAGATTGGACTAGCGGGAGGTCGGACACCGGGGAGCTGTTTTTT
v_gene: TRBV9; abundance: NA; d_gene: NA; j_gene: TRBJ1-1; CDR3aa: CASSKRGRADEAFF; CDR3nt: TGTGCCAGCAGCAAACGCGGAAGGGCGGATGAAGCTTTCTTT
v_gene: TRBV28; abundance: NA; d_gene: NA; j_gene: TRBJ2-4; CDR3aa: CASSLLQLGAKNIQYF; CDR3nt: TGTGCCAGCAGTTTATTGCAGCTTGGAGCCAAAAACATTCAGTACTTC
v_gene: TRBV9; abundance: NA; d_gene: TRBD2; j_gene: TRBJ2-7; CDR3aa: CASSPRTSRYEQYF; CDR3nt: TGTGCCAGCAGCCCACGGACTAGCCGCTACGAGCAGTACTTC